This section outlines one T cell receptor (beta chain) sequence together with its context. The CDR3 extends over 15 amino acids. Germline V gene data show CDR1 as SGHKS and CDR2 as YYEKEE (reference sequence). V trimming: 0 bases; J trimming: 3 bases; junction bases outside the gene matches: 2. The data were taken from a study of blood T cell repertoires in COVID-19. The method was immunoSEQ multiplex PCR; TCRdb's version includes in-frame clones alone and lacks a portion of them. The sample has around 100,000 clones, approximately 92% seen once. The rearrangement joins TRBV5-5 to TRBJ2-3, with 9 bases identical to TRBD2. The clonotype originates from a woman older than 75 with acute or convalescent COVID-19. The sample consisted of peripheral blood. CDR3 sequence: CASSLGLAGTDTQYF. The DNA of the CDR3 is TGTGCCAGCAGCTTGGGCCTAGCGGGGACAGATACGCAGTATTTT.